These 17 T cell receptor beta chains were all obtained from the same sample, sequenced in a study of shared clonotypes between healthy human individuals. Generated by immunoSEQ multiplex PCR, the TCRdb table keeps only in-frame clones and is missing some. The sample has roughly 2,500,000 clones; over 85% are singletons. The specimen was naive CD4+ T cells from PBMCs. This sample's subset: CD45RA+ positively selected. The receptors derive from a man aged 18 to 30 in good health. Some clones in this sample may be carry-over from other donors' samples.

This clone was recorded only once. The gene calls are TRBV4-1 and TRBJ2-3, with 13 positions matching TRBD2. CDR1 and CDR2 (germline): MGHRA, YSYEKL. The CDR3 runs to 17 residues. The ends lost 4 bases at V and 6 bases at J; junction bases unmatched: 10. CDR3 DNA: TGCGCCAGCAGCCCAGGACTAGCGGGAGTGATTAGGGATACGCAGTATTTT. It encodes CASSPGLAGVIRDTQYF.

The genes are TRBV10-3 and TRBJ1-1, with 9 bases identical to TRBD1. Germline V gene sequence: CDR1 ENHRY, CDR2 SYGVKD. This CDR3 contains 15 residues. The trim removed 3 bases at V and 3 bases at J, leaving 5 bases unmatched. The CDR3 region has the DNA TGTGCCATCAGTGACTTGGGACAGGGTGACACTGAAGCTTTCTTT. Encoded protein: CAISDLGQGDTEAFF.

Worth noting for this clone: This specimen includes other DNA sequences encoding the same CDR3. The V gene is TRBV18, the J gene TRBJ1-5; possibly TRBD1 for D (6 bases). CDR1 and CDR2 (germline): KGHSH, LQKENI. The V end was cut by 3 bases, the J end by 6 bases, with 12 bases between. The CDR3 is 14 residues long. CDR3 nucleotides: TGTGCCAGCTCACCCGGCGGGGGCAGTCAGCCCCAGCATTTT. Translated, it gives CASSPGGGSQPQHF.

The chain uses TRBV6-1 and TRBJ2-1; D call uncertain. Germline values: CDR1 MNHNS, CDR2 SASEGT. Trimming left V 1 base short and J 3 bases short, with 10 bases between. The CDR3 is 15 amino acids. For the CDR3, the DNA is TGTGCCAGCAGTGAAGATTTCGACCGCTACAATGAGCAGTTCTTC. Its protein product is CASSEDFDRYNEQFF.

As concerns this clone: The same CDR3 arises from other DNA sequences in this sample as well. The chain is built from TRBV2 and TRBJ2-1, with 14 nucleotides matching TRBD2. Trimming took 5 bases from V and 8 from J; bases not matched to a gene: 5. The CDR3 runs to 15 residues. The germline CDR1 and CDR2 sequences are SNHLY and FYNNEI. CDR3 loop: CASSLGLAGVDEQFF. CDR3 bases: TGTGCCAGCAGTTTGGGACTAGCGGGGGTCGATGAGCAGTTCTTC.

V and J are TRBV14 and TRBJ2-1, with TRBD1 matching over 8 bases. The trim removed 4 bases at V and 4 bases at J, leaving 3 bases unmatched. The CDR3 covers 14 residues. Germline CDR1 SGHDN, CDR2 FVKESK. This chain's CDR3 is CASSRWTGYNEQFF. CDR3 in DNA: TGTGCCAGCAGCCGATGGACAGGGTACAATGAGCAGTTCTTC. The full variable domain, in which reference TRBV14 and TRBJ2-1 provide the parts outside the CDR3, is EAGVTQFPSHSVIEKGQTVTLRCDPISGHDNLYWYRRVMGKEIKFLLHFVKESKQDESGMPNNRFLAERTGGTYSTLKVQPAELEDSGVYFCASSRWTGYNEQFFGPGTRLTVL.

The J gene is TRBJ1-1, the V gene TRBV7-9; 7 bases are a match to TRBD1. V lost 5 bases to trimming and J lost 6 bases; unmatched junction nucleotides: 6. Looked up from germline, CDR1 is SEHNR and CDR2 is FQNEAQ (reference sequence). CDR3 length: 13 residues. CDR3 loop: CASSQRQGPEAFF. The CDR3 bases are TGTGCCAGCAGCCAAAGACAGGGCCCTGAAGCTTTCTTT. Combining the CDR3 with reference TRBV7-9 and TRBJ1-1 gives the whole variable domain DTGVSQNPRHKITKRGQNVTFRCDPISEHNRLYWYRQTLGQGPEFLTYFQNEAQLEKSRLLSDRFSAERPKGSFSTLEIQRTEQGDSAMYLCASSQRQGPEAFFGQGTRLTVV.

The CDR3 here is CASSLRPRTGELFF. The DNA for the CDR3 is TGCGCCAGCAGCTTGAGGCCCCGCACCGGGGAGCTGTTTTTT. The chain has TRBV5-1 and TRBJ2-2; no reliable D call. CDR3 length: 14 amino acids. Trimming left V 1 base short and J 4 bases short, with 8 bases between. CDR1 is SGHRS and CDR2 is YFSETQ in the germline V gene.

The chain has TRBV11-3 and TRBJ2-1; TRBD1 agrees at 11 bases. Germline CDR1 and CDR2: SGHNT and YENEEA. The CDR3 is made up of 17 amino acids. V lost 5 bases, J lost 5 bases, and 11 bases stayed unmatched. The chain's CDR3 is CASSPGTGGLADNEQFF. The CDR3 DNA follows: TGTGCCAGCAGCCCCGGGACAGGGGGACTAGCCGACAATGAGCAGTTCTTC.

The DNA for the CDR3 is TGTGCCAGCAGTTTCGGGGGGGGTACTGAAAAACTGTTTTTT. It translates to CASSFGGGTEKLFF. The chain employs TRBV28 and TRBJ1-4; D is possibly TRBD1 (5 bases). Germline lookup yields CDR1 MDHEN and CDR2 SYDVKM. The CDR3 is 14 residues long. The V end was cut by 3 bases, the J end by 7 bases, with 12 bases between. Full variable domain (rest looked up from reference TRBV28 and TRBJ1-4): DVKVTQSSRYLVKRTGEKVFLECVQDMDHENMFWYRQDPGLGLRLIYFSYDVKMKEKGDIPEGYSVSREKKERFSLILESASTNQTSMYLCASSFGGGTEKLFFGSGTQLSVL.

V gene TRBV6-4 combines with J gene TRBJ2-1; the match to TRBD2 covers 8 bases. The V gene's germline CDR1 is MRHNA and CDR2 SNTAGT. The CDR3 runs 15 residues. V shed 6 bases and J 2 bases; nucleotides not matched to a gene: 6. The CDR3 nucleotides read TGTGCCAGCAGGGGAGATAGCGGGGCCTACAATGAGCAGTTCTTC. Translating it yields CASRGDSGAYNEQFF.

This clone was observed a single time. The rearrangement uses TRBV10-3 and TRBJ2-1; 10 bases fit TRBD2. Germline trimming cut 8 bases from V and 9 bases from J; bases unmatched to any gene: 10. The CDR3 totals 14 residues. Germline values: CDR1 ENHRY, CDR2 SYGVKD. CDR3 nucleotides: TGTGCCATCGGGGGACTAGCGCAATCAAGTGAGCAGTTCTTC. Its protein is CAIGGLAQSSEQFF.

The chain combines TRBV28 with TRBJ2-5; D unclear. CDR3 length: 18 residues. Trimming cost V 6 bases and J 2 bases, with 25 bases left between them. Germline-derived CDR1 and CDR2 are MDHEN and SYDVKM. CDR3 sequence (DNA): TGTGCCAGCAGCGAGACCCGCCTCAGGCCCCTTGGGCAAGAGACCCAGTACTTC. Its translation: CASSETRLRPLGQETQYF.

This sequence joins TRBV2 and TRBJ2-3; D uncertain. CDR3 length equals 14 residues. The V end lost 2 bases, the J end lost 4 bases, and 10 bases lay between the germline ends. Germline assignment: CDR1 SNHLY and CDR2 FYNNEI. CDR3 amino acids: CASSEFPGADTQYF. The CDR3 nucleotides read TGTGCCAGCAGTGAATTCCCTGGGGCAGATACGCAGTATTTT.

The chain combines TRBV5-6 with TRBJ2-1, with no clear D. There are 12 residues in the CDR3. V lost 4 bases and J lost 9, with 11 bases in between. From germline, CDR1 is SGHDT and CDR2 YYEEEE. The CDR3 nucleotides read TGTGCCAGCAGCACAAATACGGGTGAGCAGTTCTTC. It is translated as CASSTNTGEQFF.

In DNA, the CDR3 is TGTGCCAGCAGTGGAGGAAAAGCTCCAAACTATGGCTACACCTTC. Its protein is CASSGGKAPNYGYTF. The chain couples TRBV6-1 to TRBJ1-2; no firm D call. The germline V gene encodes CDR1 MNHNS and CDR2 SASEGT. The CDR3 extends over 15 amino acids. Trimming cost V 4 bases and J 2 bases, with 14 bases left between them.

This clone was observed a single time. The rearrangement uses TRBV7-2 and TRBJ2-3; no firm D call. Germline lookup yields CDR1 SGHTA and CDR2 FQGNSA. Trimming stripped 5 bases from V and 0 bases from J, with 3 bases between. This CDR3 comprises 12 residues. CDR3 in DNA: TGTGCCAGCAGCGCTAGCACAGATACGCAGTATTTT. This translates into CASSASTDTQYF. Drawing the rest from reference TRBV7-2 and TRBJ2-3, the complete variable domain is GAGVSQSPSNKVTEKGKDVELRCDPISGHTALYWYRQSLGQGLEFLIYFQGNSAPDKSGLPSDRFSAERTGGSVSTLTIQRTQQEDSAVYLCASSASTDTQYFGPGTRLTVL.